A single T cell receptor beta chain is shown here with its context. The antigen is unknown. The data were obtained in a study of response to subunit inactivated influenza vaccine. Study results and caveats: Authors proposed each seasonal influenza vaccination draws in few new T cells.

TCRdb redid the calling of the RT-PCR reads with MiXCR, one entry per CDR3 protein. The repertoire holds about 570,000 distinct CDR3 sequences, with approximately 10% as singletons. This CDR3 has 14 residues. Trimming took 4 bases from V and 5 from J, leaving 13 bases between them. Germline CDR1 and CDR2: SGDLS and YYNGEE. The chain employs TRBV9 and TRBJ2-1; D ambiguous. The TCR sequence derives from a man in his fifties or sixties who received an inactivated influenza vaccine. The sample was PBMCs from blood, taken on the day of vaccination. The CDR3 sequence is CASSPWAVDNEQFF. CDR3 coding DNA: TGTGCCAGCAGCCCCTGGGCAGTGGACAATGAGCAGTTCTTC.